This TCR beta chain was recovered during a study of blood T cell repertoires in COVID-19. The overall study: The United States, Italy and Spain supplied acute and convalescent COVID-19 samples. Sample material is recorded as cDNA or gDNA derived from T cells, B-cell-depleted T cells, or PBMCs.

Original processing notes: Estimates of nucleated cell counts were drawn from the amplification of reference gene primers. Only in-frame clones appear in the TCRdb table, and some are missing; sequencing was by immunoSEQ multiplex PCR. That table gives V, J and clone size, and the DNA gave D and trimming. The repertoire holds about 260,000 clones, with roughly 88% as singletons. Enrollment of patients from Seattle took place during active infection, with longitudinal follow-up. The length of the CDR3 is 17 residues. Trimming left V 3 bases short and J 0 bases short, with 15 bases between. Germline V lookup: CDR1 KGHDR, CDR2 SFDVKD.

Sequencing used peripheral blood. The V and J genes are TRBV24-1 and TRBJ2-3; weak D call: TRBD2 (5 bases). This sequence originates from a woman in her 70s with COVID-19, enrolled during active disease. The CDR3 coding sequence is TGTGCCACCAGTGATACGAGGGTATTTGGGAGCACAGATACGCAGTATTTT. It translates to CATSDTRVFGSTDTQYF.